The entry below describes one T cell receptor (beta chain). What it recognizes is unknown. The data originate from a study of memory CD4+ T cells and cytomegalovirus serostatus. Study-wide context: Healthy Belgian adult donors included nine or ten CMV-positive and 24 CMV-negative people. Study findings and constraints: About 40% of the roughly 160 known CMV-associated TCRbeta sequences appeared in CD4+ memory.

Per the original data handling: After removing out-of-frame reads, approximately 2.2 million distinct TCRbeta sequences remained. Clones were read by immunoSEQ multiplex PCR, and TCRdb kept only the in-frame ones, dropping some. That table supplies the V and J calls and clone size; D and trimming were determined from the DNA. The table shows nearly 50,000 clones, with just under 80% occurring only once. The sort gate was single viable CD3+CD4+CD8-CD45RO+ cells for memory CD4+ T cells. The TCR comes from an adult in good health and CMV-seronegative. Sequencing was carried out using memory CD4+ T cells from blood.

Here the CDR3 reads CASSVEGSGANVLTF. The CDR3 DNA follows: TGTGCCAGCAGCGTAGAGGGGTCTGGGGCCAACGTCCTGACTTTC. The V and J genes are TRBV9 and TRBJ2-6, with TRBD1 as a possible D gene (5 bases). V dropped 0 bases and J dropped 1 base, with 5 bases sitting between them. This CDR3 is 15 amino acids long. Germline V gene sequence: CDR1 SGDLS, CDR2 YYNGEE.